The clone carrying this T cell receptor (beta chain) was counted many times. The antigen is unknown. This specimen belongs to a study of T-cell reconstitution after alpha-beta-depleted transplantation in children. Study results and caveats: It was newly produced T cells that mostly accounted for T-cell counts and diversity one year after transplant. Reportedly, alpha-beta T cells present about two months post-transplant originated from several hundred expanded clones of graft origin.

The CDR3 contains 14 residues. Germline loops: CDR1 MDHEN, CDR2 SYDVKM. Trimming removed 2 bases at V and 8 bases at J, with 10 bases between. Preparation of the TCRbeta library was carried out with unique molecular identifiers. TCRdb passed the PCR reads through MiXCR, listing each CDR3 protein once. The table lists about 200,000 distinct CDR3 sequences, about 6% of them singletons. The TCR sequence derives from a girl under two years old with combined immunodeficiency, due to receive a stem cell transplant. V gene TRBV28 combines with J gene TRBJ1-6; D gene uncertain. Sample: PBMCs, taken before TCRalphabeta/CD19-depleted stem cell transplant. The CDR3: CASSLGQRYSPLHF. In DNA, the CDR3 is TGTGCCAGCAGTTTAGGGCAGCGTTATTCACCCCTCCACTTT.